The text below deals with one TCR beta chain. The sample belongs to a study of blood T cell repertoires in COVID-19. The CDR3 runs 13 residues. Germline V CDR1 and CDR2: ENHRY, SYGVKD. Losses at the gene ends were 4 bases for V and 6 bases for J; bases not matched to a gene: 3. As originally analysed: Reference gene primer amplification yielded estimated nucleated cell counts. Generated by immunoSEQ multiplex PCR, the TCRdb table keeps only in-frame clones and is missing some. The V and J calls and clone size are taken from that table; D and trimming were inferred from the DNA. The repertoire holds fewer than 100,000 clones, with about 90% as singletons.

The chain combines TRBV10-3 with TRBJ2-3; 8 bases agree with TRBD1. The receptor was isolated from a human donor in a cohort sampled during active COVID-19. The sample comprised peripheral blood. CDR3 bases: TGTGCCATCAGTGGGACAGGGACTGATACGCAGTATTTT. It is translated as CAISGTGTDTQYF.